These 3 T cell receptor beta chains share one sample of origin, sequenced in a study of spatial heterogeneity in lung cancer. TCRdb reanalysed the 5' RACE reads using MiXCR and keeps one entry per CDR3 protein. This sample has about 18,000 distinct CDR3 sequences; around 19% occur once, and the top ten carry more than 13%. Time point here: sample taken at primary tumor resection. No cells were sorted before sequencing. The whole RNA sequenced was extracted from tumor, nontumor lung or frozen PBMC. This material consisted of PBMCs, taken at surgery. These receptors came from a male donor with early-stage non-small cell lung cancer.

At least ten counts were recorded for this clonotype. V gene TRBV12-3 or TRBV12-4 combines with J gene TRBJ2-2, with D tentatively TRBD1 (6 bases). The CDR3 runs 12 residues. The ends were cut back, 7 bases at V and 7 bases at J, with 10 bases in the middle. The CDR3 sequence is CASTRQDGELFF. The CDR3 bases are TGTGCCAGCACTAGACAGGACGGGGAGCTGTTTTTT.

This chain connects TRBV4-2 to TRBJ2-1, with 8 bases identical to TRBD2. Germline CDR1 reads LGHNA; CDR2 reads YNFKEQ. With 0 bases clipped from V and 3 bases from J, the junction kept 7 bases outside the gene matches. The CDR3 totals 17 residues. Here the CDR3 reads CASSQDPRGAIYNEQFF. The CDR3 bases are TGTGCCAGCAGCCAAGACCCGCGGGGGGCGATCTACAATGAGCAGTTCTTC.

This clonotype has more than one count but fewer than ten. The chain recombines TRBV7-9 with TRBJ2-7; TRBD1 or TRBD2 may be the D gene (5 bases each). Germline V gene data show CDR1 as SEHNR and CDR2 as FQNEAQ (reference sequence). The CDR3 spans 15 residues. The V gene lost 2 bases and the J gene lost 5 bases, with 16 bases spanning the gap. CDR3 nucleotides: TGTGCCAGCAGCTTAACCGGGACGAGATCCGACGAGCAGTACTTC. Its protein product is CASSLTGTRSDEQYF.